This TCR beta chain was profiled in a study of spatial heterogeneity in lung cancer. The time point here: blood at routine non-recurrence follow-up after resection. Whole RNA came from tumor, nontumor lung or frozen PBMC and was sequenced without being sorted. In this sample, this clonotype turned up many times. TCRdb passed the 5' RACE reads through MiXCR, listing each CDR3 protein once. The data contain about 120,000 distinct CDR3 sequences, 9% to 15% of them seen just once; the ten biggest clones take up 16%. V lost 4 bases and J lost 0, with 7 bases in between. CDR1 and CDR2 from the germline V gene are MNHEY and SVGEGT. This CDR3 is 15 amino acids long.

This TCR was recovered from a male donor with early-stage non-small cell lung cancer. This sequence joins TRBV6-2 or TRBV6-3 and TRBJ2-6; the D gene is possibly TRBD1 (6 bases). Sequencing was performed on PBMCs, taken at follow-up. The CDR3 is CASSLQGSGANVLTF. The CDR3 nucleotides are TGTGCCAGCAGTTTACAGGGCTCTGGGGCCAACGTCCTGACTTTC.